Shown below are 8 T cell receptor beta chains from a single sample sequenced in a study of regulatory T cells in long-lasting Graves disease. Construction of TCR beta libraries relied on iRepertoire HTBI primers and on Arm-PCR targeting CDR3 regions. TCRdb reprocessed the multiplex PCR reads with MiXCR, giving one entry per CDR3 protein. This sample yields about 370,000 distinct CDR3 sequences, of which 15% to 17% are seen a single time; about 20% belongs to the top ten. As to time point: newly diagnosed GD, antithyroid drugs for less than 3 months. The TCR library used RNA extracted from PBMCs. Sequenced here: peripheral blood mononuclear cells (PBMCs), sampled at new diagnosis, from a patient treated with antithyroid drugs. These receptors were collected from a female donor with Graves disease.

This clonotype was observed at least ten times. The V call is TRBV2, the J call TRBJ2-3, with 7 bases identical to TRBD1. This CDR3 region has 15 residues. CDR1 SNHLY and CDR2 FYNNEI come from the germline V gene. J was trimmed by 1 base and V by 7 bases; bases with no gene match: 8. CDR3 loop: CASNEGARGTDTQYF. DNA of the CDR3: TGTGCCAGCAATGAGGGGGCGCGAGGCACAGATACGCAGTATTTT.

The CDR3 DNA follows: TGTGCCAGCAGTTTAACTAGCAAATGGAGCTCCTACAATGAGCAGTTCTTC. Translating it yields CASSLTSKWSSYNEQFF. The chain carries TRBV27 and TRBJ2-1; the D gene is possibly TRBD2 (6 bases). The CDR3 spans 17 residues. The V end was cut by 2 bases, the J end by 0 bases, with 14 bases between. Germline V gene data show CDR1 as MNHEY and CDR2 as SMNVEV (reference sequence).

This clonotype was seen a few times. This chain connects TRBV5-5 to TRBJ1-2; the match to TRBD1 covers 7 bases. Germline V gene lookup returns CDR1 SGHKS and CDR2 YYEKEE (reference sequence). V lost 0 bases to trimming and J lost 6 bases; unmatched junction nucleotides: 8. This CDR3 spans 15 amino acids. The CDR3 DNA reads as TGTGCCAGCAGCTTGGGCAGGGGGGCTTCCCATGGCTACACCTTC. This translates into CASSLGRGASHGYTF. Complete variable domain (other parts from reference TRBV5-5 and TRBJ1-2): DAGVTQSPTHLIKTRGQQVTLRCSPISGHKSVSWYQQVLGQGPQFIFQYYEKEERGRGNFPDRFSARQFPNYSSELNVNALLLGDSALYLCASSLGRGASHGYTFGSGTRLTVV.

Ten or more counts support this clonotype. This rearrangement joins TRBV6-1 to TRBJ2-5, with a possible D match to TRBD2 (6 bases). The CDR3 length is 14 residues. Germline values: CDR1 MNHNS, CDR2 SASEGT. Trimming removed 6 bases at V and 1 base at J, with 12 bases between. The DNA of the CDR3 is TGTGCCAGCAGGATGACTAGAGTCCAAGAGACCCAGTACTTC. It is translated as CASRMTRVQETQYF.

This clonotype occurred many times. The gene calls are TRBV27 and TRBJ2-7, with a tentative D call TRBD1 (5 bases). V lost 5 bases and J 1 base, leaving 12 bases between the germline ends. CDR1 is MNHEY, CDR2 SMNVEV, per germline (reference sequence). CDR3 length equals 14 residues. CDR3 amino acids: CASSRSTGSYEQYF. DNA of the CDR3: TGTGCCAGCAGTCGCTCCACAGGTTCCTACGAGCAGTACTTC.

This chain connects TRBV20-1 to TRBJ2-7; 7 nucleotides match TRBD2. Germline trimming cut 2 bases from V and 5 bases from J; bases unmatched to any gene: 3. The CDR3 spans 12 residues. Germline CDR1 is DFQATT and CDR2 is SNEGSKA (reference sequence). CDR3 in amino acids: CSARITSDEQYF. DNA for the CDR3: TGCAGTGCTAGAATTACTAGCGACGAGCAGTACTTC.

The table lists this clonotype with a few counts. V is TRBV4-2 and J is TRBJ1-4, with a weak D call TRBD1 (5 bases). CDR3 length: 20 residues. In germline, CDR1 is LGHNA, CDR2 YNFKEQ. Trimming took off 3 bases at V and 0 bases at J, with 23 bases between the two ends. The CDR3 is CASSHLRGRRGTSTNEKLFF. The CDR3 coding sequence is TGTGCCAGCAGCCACCTCCGAGGACGAAGAGGGACCTCAACTAATGAAAAACTGTTTTTT.

This clonotype was counted between two and nine times. This rearrangement joins TRBV10-3 to TRBJ2-5; 8 nucleotides agree with TRBD1. From germline, CDR1 is ENHRY and CDR2 SYGVKD. The CDR3 spans 16 residues. With V trimmed by 6 bases and J by 3 bases, 12 bases remained unmatched. In DNA form, the CDR3 reads TGTGCCATCAGACAGGGGGAAAAGGGGTCTAAAGAGACCCAGTACTTC. This gives the protein CAIRQGEKGSKETQYF.